This TCR beta chain was sequenced in a study of T cells in Graves' hyperthyroidism and ophthalmopathy. Amplification of TCR beta CDR3 regions used RNA as the template. TCR CDR3 regions were first amplified by RT-PCR with HTBI primers. TCRdb ran MiXCR on the multiplex PCR reads and lists one entry per CDR3 protein. The sample holds under 550,000 distinct CDR3 sequences, roughly 15% seen once. As regards this clonotype: A single base separates this from a much larger clone, so it may be a read error.

Participants, patients aged 18 to 65, had newly diagnosed hyperthyroidism with a duration under 2 months. The V end lost 5 bases, the J end lost 5 bases, and 8 bases lay between the germline ends. This CDR3 is built from 11 residues. CDR1 SQVTM and CDR2 ANQGSEA come from the germline V gene. Sample: blood. V and J are TRBV29-1 and TRBJ2-3; D gene unclear. The clonotype comes from a woman younger than 35 with Graves' hyperthyroidism. For the CDR3, the DNA is TGCAGCGTTCGAATCATAGATACGCAGTATTTT. It translates to CSVRIIDTQYF.